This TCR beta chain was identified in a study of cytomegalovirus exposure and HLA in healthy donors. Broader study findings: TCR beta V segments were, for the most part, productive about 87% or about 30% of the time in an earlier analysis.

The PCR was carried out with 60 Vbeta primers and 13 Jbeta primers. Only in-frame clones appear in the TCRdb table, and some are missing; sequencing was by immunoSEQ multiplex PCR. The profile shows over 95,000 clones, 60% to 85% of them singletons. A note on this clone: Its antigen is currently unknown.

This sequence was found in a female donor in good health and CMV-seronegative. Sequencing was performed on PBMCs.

CDR3 sequence reads: CASSDWRGSGANVLTF. In DNA form, the CDR3 reads TGTGCCAGTAGTGACTGGAGGGGCTCTGGGGCCAACGTCCTGACTTTC. The rearrangement joins TRBV19 to TRBJ2-6, with D maybe TRBD2 (6 bases). CDR1 is LNHDA and CDR2 is SQIVND in the germline V gene (reference sequence). V was pared by 5 bases and J by 0 bases, with 11 bases between. CDR3 length equals 16 residues. Supplemented by reference TRBV19 and TRBJ2-6, the full variable domain reads DGGITQSPKYLFRKEGQNVTLSCEQNLNHDAMYWYRQDPGQGLRLIYYSQIVNDFQKGDIAEGYSVSREKKESFPLTVTSAQKNPTAFYLCASSDWRGSGANVLTFGAGSRLTVL.